This is a list of T cell receptor beta chains from one sample in a study of cytomegalovirus exposure and HLA in healthy donors. The method was immunoSEQ multiplex PCR; TCRdb's version includes in-frame clones alone and lacks a portion of them. The data hold around 160,000 clones, with under 85% observed a single time. Sequencing was done on a sample of PBMCs. All receptors derive from a woman between 40 and 50 years old in good health and CMV-seropositive. Each CDR3 is given without its conserved first and last residue.

v_gene	CDR3aa
TRBV19	ASSTPGEGVTEAF
TRBV2	ASTGLAGPSEQY
TRBV7-3	ASSPGGQGVGNTIY
TRBV19	ASSISSGTGGLNTEAF
TRBV19	ASSMGQGLTDTQY
TRBV18	ASSPWEAGNTIY
TRBV6-6	ASSYSQNYGYT
TRBV9	ASSEDRGYGYT
TRBV9	ASSAGTSGVGGELF
TRBV5-4	ASSVDLQGAYNEQF
TRBV5-1	ASSQYRDGAGEQY
TRBV30	AWSGPVPYEQY
TRBV28	ASSWRQGSRHEQY
TRBV23-1	ASSQSTPGEQY
TRBV28	ASTPPGRGNQPQH
TRBV19	ASSSHPGTVNYGYT
TRBV21-1	ASSGPGVVGGTQY
TRBV11-3	ASSSGQGPYEQY
TRBV4-1	ASSQDRAGGPGEQY
TRBV19	ASSMAGQGNTEAF
TRBV6-1	ASISGQDYGYT
TRBV11-3	ASSSGQNSYEQY
TRBV6-4	ANLAGGQVGEQF
TRBV18	ASSPLCLRRAVGVDTQY
TRBV7-9	ASSPRLEWDTQY
TRBV27	ASSLIGGRPLIFNNSPLH
TRBV5-6	ASSFLAGLQETQY
TRBV6-5	ASSWDRGMNTEAF
TRBV7-7	ASSLGLAQHQETQY
TRBV4-2	ASSQDPGTTNEKLF
TRBV27	ASLGSGQTSGELF
TRBV9	ASSVAPGTGEGEQY
TRBV6-5	ASSSPDRGPGNTIY
TRBV9	ASSVGQGAANEKLF
TRBV4-1	ASSQGELALRETQY
TRBV4-1	ASSQEDRAYEQY
TRBV2	ASSVNLVETNEKLF
TRBV2	ASSAGQVNTEAF